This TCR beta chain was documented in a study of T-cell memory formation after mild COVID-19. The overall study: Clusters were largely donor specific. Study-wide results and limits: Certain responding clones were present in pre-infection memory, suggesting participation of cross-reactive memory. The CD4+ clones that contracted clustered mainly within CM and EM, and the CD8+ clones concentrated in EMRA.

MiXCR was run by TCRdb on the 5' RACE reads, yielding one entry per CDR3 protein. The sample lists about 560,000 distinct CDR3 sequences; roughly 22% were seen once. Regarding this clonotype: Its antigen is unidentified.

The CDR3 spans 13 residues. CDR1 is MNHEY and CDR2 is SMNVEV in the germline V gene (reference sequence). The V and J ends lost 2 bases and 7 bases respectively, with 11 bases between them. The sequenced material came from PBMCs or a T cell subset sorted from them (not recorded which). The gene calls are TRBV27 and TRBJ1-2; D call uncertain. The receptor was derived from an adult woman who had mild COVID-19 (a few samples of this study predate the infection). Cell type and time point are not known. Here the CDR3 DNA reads TGTGCCAGCAGTTTAATTGAGGGCCGTGGCTACACCTTC. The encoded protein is CASSLIEGRGYTF.